This TCR beta chain was documented in a study of blood T cell repertoires in COVID-19 (dated by TCRdb to about 2020). In terms of the full investigation: The collaborator samples originated in the United States, Italy and Spain and spanned the acute and convalescent phases of COVID-19. The prospective study material was composed of cDNA or gDNA derived from T cells, B-cell-depleted T cells, or PBMCs. Subjects who had been exposed to COVID-19, were actively infected with it, or had recovered from it provided the deeply sampled blood TCRbeta repertoires that made up the dataset. The repertoires were made available in a free public database intended to serve as a resource for research on the immune response to SARS-CoV-2. The samples were drawn from the first 160 participants of the ongoing ImmuneRACE study and from some 1,300 subjects provided by 6 global collaborators. The sample metadata nearly always contained a de-identified subject ID, COVID-19 status, age in years and sex. Where available, HLA class I and class II types were taken from metadata supplied by the sample provider and were not determined by assay-based typing.

The CDR3, from cysteine to phenylalanine, totals 15 residues. Only the CDR3 DNA is retained, 45 bases long and in frame from the first base. The V end loses 5 bases and the J end loses 4 bases, and a stretch of 18 bases separates them. Taken from the germline V gene, the CDR1 and CDR2 loops are SQVTM and ANQGSEA. Each collaborating institution followed its own protocols to collect whole blood in K2EDTA tubes. For TCRbeta analysis, collaborators shipped samples in one of three forms: frozen whole blood, isolated PBMCs, or DNA extracted from either of those sample types. With respect to this clone: The antigen it recognizes is unknown. No per-base quality is available; no much larger clone lies one base away.

TCRbeta CDR3 regions were amplified from genomic DNA by means of the immunoSEQ Assay, a bias-controlled multiplex PCR. On the authors' methods: The number of nucleated cells in each sample was estimated from the amplification of reference gene primers within the assay. To quantify the absolute abundance of each unique TCRbeta CDR3 rearrangement, sequence reads were collapsed and filtered. For each sample, productive Simpson clonality was calculated as the square root of Simpson's diversity index across productive rearrangements. In its TCRdb copy, this immuneACCESS table keeps in-frame sequences only and misses some clones. Where compared with another copy, unresolved V genes explain less than half of these, and the others have no known cause. V and J calls and clone size are as listed in that table; D and trimming were resolved from the DNA. The sample table holds roughly 170,000 clones, of which roughly nine tenths were seen once. The ten largest make up more than 20% of the sample.

General conclusions and limits of the study: The quantity of clinical and demographic metadata differed by source and by participant and was supplied without curation.

The sequence joins TRBV29-1 to TRBJ2-1, and perhaps TRBD2 as D gene, on 6 matching bases. Sample: peripheral blood. This TCR was sampled from a man aged 65 to 85 with active or convalescent COVID-19. CDR3 protein: CSVYGTARAYNEQFF. The sequenced DNA is TGCAGCGTTTACGGGACTGCGCGGGCGTACAATGAGCAGTTCTTC.